This TCR beta chain derives from a study of blood T cell repertoires in COVID-19. On the study more broadly: Researchers got acute and convalescent COVID-19 samples from the United States, Italy and Spain.

CDR1 is MNHNS and CDR2 is SASEGT in the germline V gene. Trimming cost V 1 base and J 6 bases, with 14 bases left between them. The CDR3 consists of 15 residues. In the authors' workflow: Nucleated cell counts were estimated from reference gene primer amplification. Using immunoSEQ multiplex PCR, the repertoire was profiled, and TCRdb retains in-frame clones only, with some absent. Clone size and V and J calls were adopted from that table, with D and trimming inferred from the DNA. The data contain 400,000 to 550,000 clones, 70% to 90% of them seen just once; the ten biggest clones take up under 2.5%.

The receptor was isolated from a woman between 18 and 29 years old with acute COVID-19. Source material: PBMCs or T cells enriched from blood (not recorded which). The chain couples TRBV6-1 to TRBJ2-3; weak D call: TRBD2 (5 bases). CDR3 region: CASSEEVSRADTQYF. CDR3 nucleotide sequence: TGTGCCAGCAGTGAAGAGGTGTCGAGGGCCGATACGCAGTATTTT.